The 20 T cell receptor beta chains below come from one sample, sequenced in a study of T cell repertoires in cytomegalovirus infection. MiXCR, run by TCRdb on the reads, gives a single entry per CDR3 protein. The repertoire has about 250,000 distinct CDR3 sequences, about 12% of them found once; the top ten carry around 1.6%. Sequencing was done on a sample of PBMCs. These TCRs come from a human donor in good health (CMV status not recorded). Some clones in this sample may be carry-over from other donors' samples.

Many counts were recorded for this clonotype. This chain links TRBV7-2 with TRBJ1-2; 7 bases fit TRBD1. After removal of 0 bases from V and 7 bases from J, the junction contained 8 bases not matched to a gene. Germline assignment: CDR1 SGHTA and CDR2 FQGNSA. The CDR3 loop spans 15 amino acids. The CDR3 DNA reads as TGTGCCAGCAGCTTAGCCCCTATACAGGGGTTTGGCTACACCTTC. Protein sequence: CASSLAPIQGFGYTF.

This clonotype was picked up a small number of times. This chain links TRBV5-6 with TRBJ2-3, with 8 bases matching TRBD1. The CDR3 extends over 16 amino acids. Germline assignment: CDR1 SGHDT and CDR2 YYEEEE. V gave up 2 bases and J gave up 4 bases; unmatched junction bases: 9. CDR3 region: CASSFFDRGSPDTQYF. The DNA of the CDR3 is TGTGCCAGCAGCTTCTTTGACAGGGGAAGTCCAGATACGCAGTATTTT.

This sequence joins TRBV6-2 or TRBV6-3 and TRBJ1-2; D may be TRBD1 (5 bases). The V and J ends lost 5 bases and 8 bases respectively, with 12 bases between them. This CDR3 is 12 amino acids long. Per germline, CDR1 MNHEY and CDR2 SVGEGT. The CDR3 sequence: CASSKDRDGYTF. CDR3 sequence (DNA): TGTGCCAGCAGTAAGGACCGGGACGGCTACACCTTC.

The sample holds a few counts of this clonotype. The rearrangement joins TRBV28 to TRBJ1-5; a possible D gene is TRBD1 (5 bases). The V and J ends lost 3 bases and 1 base respectively, with 13 bases between them. The germline CDR1 and CDR2 sequences are MDHEN and SYDVKM. CDR3 size: 16 residues. The CDR3 DNA reads TGTGCCAGCAGTTTTGGCAGGGTGACCAGCAATCAGCCCCAGCATTTT. It encodes CASSFGRVTSNQPQHF.

This clonotype was seen at least ten times. The rearrangement links TRBV7-2 to TRBJ2-7; D gene uncertain. Looked up from germline, CDR1 is SGHTA and CDR2 is FQGNSA. Trimming pared 4 bases from V and 4 bases from J, leaving 14 bases between. This CDR3 spans 14 amino acids. In DNA, the CDR3 is TGTGCCAGCAGCTCCTCTCCAAACAAATACGAGCAGTACTTC. Translated, it gives CASSSSPNKYEQYF.

The chain has TRBV29-1 and TRBJ2-2; TRBD2 matches 11 bases. The CDR3 contains 16 residues. Germline V gives CDR1 SQVTM, CDR2 ANQGSEA. J was trimmed by 6 bases and V by 0 bases; bases with no gene match: 6. The CDR3 loop reads CSVEDVSGRVPGELFF. DNA for the CDR3: TGCAGCGTTGAAGATGTTAGCGGGAGGGTCCCCGGGGAGCTGTTTTTT.

The genes are TRBV20-1 and TRBJ2-5; D call uncertain. CDR3 length: 12 residues. From germline, CDR1 is DFQATT and CDR2 SNEGSKA (reference sequence). Trimming pared 0 bases from V and 6 bases from J, leaving 8 bases between. The CDR3 reads CSARDMPKTQYF. The CDR3 bases are TGCAGTGCTAGAGATATGCCAAAGACCCAGTACTTC.

Here the CDR3 DNA reads TGTGCCAGCTCACGTAGCGGGAGGGGCAATGAGCAGTTCTTC. Protein: CASSRSGRGNEQFF. The J gene is TRBJ2-1, the V gene TRBV18; 11 positions agree with TRBD2. This CDR3 contains 14 residues. Germline V lookup: CDR1 KGHSH, CDR2 LQKENI. Germline trimming cut 4 bases from V and 6 bases from J; bases unmatched to any gene: 2.

This clonotype was seen only a few times. The CDR3 DNA follows: TGTGCCACCAGCAGAGATGTGGCAGCTCAGGGCTACGAGCAGTACTTC. Translating gives CATSRDVAAQGYEQYF. The chain carries TRBV15 and TRBJ2-7; D perhaps matches TRBD1 (5 bases). Germline loops: CDR1 LNHNV, CDR2 YYDKDF (reference sequence). This CDR3 is 16 amino acids long. The V and J ends lost 0 bases and 3 bases respectively, with 15 bases between them. The entire variable domain, with the rest obtained from reference TRBV15 and TRBJ2-7, is as follows: DAMVIQNPRYQVTQFGKPVTLSCSQTLNHNVMYWYQQKSSQAPKLLFHYYDKDFNNEADTPDNFQSRRPNTSFCFLDIRSPGLGDTAMYLCATSRDVAAQGYEQYFGPGTRLTVT.

This chain uses TRBV29-1 with TRBJ2-4; D is possibly TRBD1 (6 bases). The V end was cut by 8 bases, the J end by 0 bases, with 14 bases between. Germline CDR1 and CDR2: SQVTM and ANQGSEA. CDR3 length: 14 amino acids. The CDR3 DNA follows: TGCAGCATACGGGACACCTTAGCCAAAAACATTCAGTACTTC. Translation gives CSIRDTLAKNIQYF.

This clonotype was found a few times. This chain connects TRBV6-1 to TRBJ1-1; 10 positions match TRBD1. Germline loops: CDR1 MNHNS, CDR2 SASEGT. Germline trimming cut 6 bases from V and 1 base from J; bases unmatched to any gene: 5. This CDR3 has 15 amino acids. In nucleotides, the CDR3 is TGTGCCAGCAGGCAGACAGGGGGCTGGAACACTGAAGCTTTCTTT. It translates to CASRQTGGWNTEAFF.

The table lists this clonotype with a few counts. The gene calls are TRBV12-3 or TRBV12-4 and TRBJ1-4; tentatively, D is TRBD1 (6 bases). The V and J ends lost 4 bases and 0 bases respectively, with 9 bases between them. The CDR3 extends over 15 amino acids. The CDR3 DNA follows: TGTGCCAGCAGTTCCACAGGGCCAACTAATGAAAAACTGTTTTTT. Encoded protein: CASSSTGPTNEKLFF.

The V gene is TRBV28, the J gene TRBJ2-1; 13 bases agree with TRBD2. The germline V gene has CDR1 MDHEN and CDR2 SYDVKM. V was pared by 6 bases and J by 10 bases, with 9 bases of the junction left unmatched. CDR3 length: 15 residues. The CDR3 here is CASRTGTSGMGEQFF. DNA for the CDR3: TGTGCCAGCAGGACCGGGACTAGCGGGATGGGAGAGCAGTTCTTC.

This chain joins TRBV27 and TRBJ1-2, with 10 bases matching TRBD1. The V and J ends lost 2 bases and 3 bases, in that order; junction bases with no gene match: 6. This CDR3 has 16 amino acids. In germline, CDR1 is MNHEY, CDR2 SMNVEV (reference sequence). The CDR3 here is CASSLARTGGDYGYTF. Here the CDR3 DNA reads TGTGCCAGCAGTTTAGCACGGACAGGGGGGGACTATGGCTACACCTTC.

This clonotype was detected a few times. The chain recombines TRBV19 with TRBJ2-3; D might be TRBD2 (5 bases). Trimming shortened V by 8 bases and J by 2 bases, and 11 bases separated the two germline ends. The CDR3 loop spans 13 amino acids. Germline V CDR1 and CDR2: LNHDA, SQIVND (reference sequence). The CDR3 DNA reads as TGTGCCAGTGAGGGTACTTTCACAGATACGCAGTATTTT. Translation gives CASEGTFTDTQYF.

For the CDR3, the DNA is TGTGCCAGCAGCTTGATCTGGGGGACTAGCGGGGACAATGAGCAGTTCTTC. Translation: CASSLIWGTSGDNEQFF. The chain recombines TRBV11-3 with TRBJ2-1, with 13 nucleotides matching TRBD2. J gave up 5 bases and V 3 bases, and 7 bases lay outside the gene matches. The CDR3 loop spans 17 amino acids. Germline V gives CDR1 SGHNT, CDR2 YENEEA.

The chain is built from TRBV12-3 or TRBV12-4 and TRBJ2-3; 8 bases line up with TRBD2. After removal of 7 bases from V and 1 base from J, the junction contained 4 bases not matched to a gene. The CDR3 runs 14 residues. The CDR3 nucleotides read TGTGCCAGCACGTTTAGCGGGGGCACAGATACGCAGTATTTT. Amino acid sequence: CASTFSGGTDTQYF.

This clonotype was observed at least ten times. The chain recombines TRBV28 with TRBJ2-1; D is undetermined. Germline CDR1 and CDR2: MDHEN and SYDVKM. This CDR3 is 14 amino acids long. V dropped 6 bases and J dropped 8 bases, with 17 bases sitting between them. The CDR3 reads CASSTLGSRHEQFF. Here the CDR3 DNA reads TGTGCCAGCAGCACCCTCGGATCGAGGCATGAGCAGTTCTTC.

This clonotype was observed many times. This rearrangement joins TRBV6-6 to TRBJ2-7, with a possible D match to TRBD2 (6 bases). This CDR3 has 13 residues. CDR1 is MNHNY and CDR2 is SVGAGI in the germline V gene (reference sequence). Here the CDR3 DNA reads TGTGCGACGAAGGGACTGAGCTCCTACGAGCAGTACTTC. This codes for CATKGLSSYEQYF.

This clonotype was detected ten times or more. This chain joins TRBV7-2 and TRBJ2-7; 13 bases align to TRBD2. The CDR3 length is 16 residues. The trim removed 5 bases at V and 9 bases at J, leaving 13 bases unmatched. CDR1 SGHTA and CDR2 FQGNSA come from the germline V gene. CDR3 amino acids: CASSPHTSGGGVGQYF. The DNA for the CDR3 is TGTGCCAGCAGCCCACACACTAGCGGGGGGGGGGTGGGGCAGTACTTC.